These 18 T cell receptor beta chains came from one sample sequenced in a study of T cell changes during pregnancy in multiple sclerosis. Repertoires were generated with immunoSEQ multiplex PCR, while TCRdb's copy carries only in-frame clones and drops some. The table shows about 40,000 clones, with about nine tenths occurring only once. Sequenced material: CD4+ T cells from peripheral blood mononuclear cells, taken in the third trimester of pregnancy. The source of these receptors is a female donor with multiple sclerosis, enrolled in a pregnancy study.

The chain employs TRBV28 and TRBJ1-2, with no clear D. The V gene lost 6 bases and the J gene lost 8 bases, with 16 bases spanning the gap. This CDR3 contains 13 residues. Germline V lookup: CDR1 MDHEN, CDR2 SYDVKM. The CDR3 spells CASRVDRGWGYTF. The CDR3 region has the DNA TGTGCCAGCAGGGTCGATCGGGGTTGGGGCTACACCTTC.

The chain carries TRBV2 and TRBJ2-2, with 10 nucleotides matching TRBD2. CDR3 length: 15 amino acids. The germline V gene encodes CDR1 SNHLY and CDR2 FYNNEI. J lost 1 base, V lost 11 bases, and 7 bases had no gene match. This CDR3 reads CARQGLAVNTGELFF. CDR3 DNA: TGTGCCCGCCAAGGACTAGCGGTGAACACCGGGGAGCTGTTTTTT.

This chain connects TRBV7-6 to TRBJ1-2; D ambiguous. Germline-derived CDR1 and CDR2 are SGHVS and FNYEAQ. V lost 0 bases and J 10 bases, leaving 12 bases between the germline ends. The CDR3 extends over 13 amino acids. In DNA, the CDR3 is TGTGCCAGCAGCTTAGCGCCGGGTTCTTACTACACCTTC. Translation gives CASSLAPGSYYTF. Together with reference TRBV7-6 and TRBJ1-2, the CDR3 gives the full variable domain: GAGVSQSPRYKVTKRGQDVALRCDPISGHVSLYWYRQALGQGPEFLTYFNYEAQQDKSGLPNDRFSAERPEGSISTLTIQRTEQRDSAMYRCASSLAPGSYYTFGSGTRLTVV.

The V gene is TRBV15, the J gene TRBJ2-7, with TRBD1 identical over 11 bases. The germline gives CDR1 LNHNV, CDR2 YYDKDF (reference sequence). V was clipped by 1 base and J by 2 bases; unmatched bases: 10. This CDR3 contains 18 residues. Here the CDR3 DNA reads TGTGCCACCAGCAGAGGCCCGGGACAGGGGGTTCCCACCTACGAGCAGTACTTC. Translated: CATSRGPGQGVPTYEQYF.

V is TRBV28 and J is TRBJ1-3; TRBD1 agrees at 7 bases. J lost 3 bases, V lost 6 bases, and 5 bases had no gene match. The CDR3 covers 14 residues. Germline lookup yields CDR1 MDHEN and CDR2 SYDVKM. The CDR3 loop is CASSQDRVGNTIYF. The CDR3 nucleotides read TGTGCCAGCAGCCAAGACAGGGTTGGAAACACCATATATTTT.

This clone was seen only once. The chain is built from TRBV27 and TRBJ2-1, with TRBD1 matching over 10 bases. The CDR3 has 15 residues. Germline CDR1 and CDR2: MNHEY and SMNVEV (reference sequence). The V and J ends lost 5 bases and 10 bases, in that order; junction bases with no gene match: 11. CDR3 protein: CASSLAGQGGFEQFF. As DNA, the CDR3 is TGTGCCAGCAGTCTAGCTGGACAGGGGGGGTTCGAGCAGTTCTTC.

The J gene is TRBJ2-7, the V gene TRBV28, with D possibly matching TRBD1 (7 bases). Germline V gene sequence: CDR1 MDHEN, CDR2 SYDVKM. Trimming left V 4 bases short and J 6 bases short, with 22 bases between. The CDR3 has 16 amino acids. CDR3 residues: CASSYREGGTEIEQYF. The CDR3 nucleotides are TGTGCCAGCAGTTACCGGGAAGGGGGGACAGAGATCGAGCAGTACTTC.

This rearrangement joins TRBV7-2 to TRBJ2-1; 7 positions match TRBD1. Trimming at V came to 1 base and at J to 6 bases, leaving 3 bases not matched to a gene. Germline CDR1 SGHTA, CDR2 FQGNSA. The CDR3 covers 14 residues. The CDR3 coding sequence is TGTGCCAGCAGCTTAGACAACAGGGGCAATGAGCAGTTCTTC. It yields the protein CASSLDNRGNEQFF.

The chain employs TRBV4-2 and TRBJ2-3, with a tentative D call TRBD1 (7 bases). Germline-derived CDR1 and CDR2 are LGHNA and YNFKEQ. V gave up 1 base and J gave up 2 bases, with 16 bases separating them. The CDR3 is 17 residues long. CDR3 bases: TGTGCCAGCAGCCAAGCGGGACAGCGGGCGCTCACAGATACGCAGTATTTT. The encoded protein is CASSQAGQRALTDTQYF.

This rearrangement joins TRBV14 to TRBJ2-2; D remains unclear. This CDR3 has 14 amino acids. V lost 3 bases, J lost 0 bases, and 5 bases lay in between. The germline V gene has CDR1 SGHDN and CDR2 FVKESK. As DNA, the CDR3 is TGTGCCAGCAGCCATCTACCGAACACCGGGGAGCTGTTTTTT. This codes for CASSHLPNTGELFF.

The gene calls are TRBV5-5 and TRBJ1-3; D is undetermined. Between the trimmed V and J ends, which lost 4 bases and 4 bases, there was a span of 9 bases. The CDR3 spans 13 residues. Looked up from germline, CDR1 is SGHKS and CDR2 is YYEKEE (reference sequence). The DNA of the CDR3 is TGTGCCAGCAGCGCGGGTCCAGGAAACACCATATATTTT. It encodes CASSAGPGNTIYF.

The V call is TRBV6-6, the J call TRBJ1-2; D may be TRBD1 (5 bases). The CDR3 contains 14 residues. V lost 1 base to trimming and J lost 8 bases, with 14 bases between them. The germline gives CDR1 MNHNY, CDR2 SVGAGI (reference sequence). This CDR3 reads CASSYYQGKSGYTF. CDR3 sequence (DNA): TGTGCCAGCAGTTACTATCAGGGAAAGTCCGGCTACACCTTC.

J is TRBJ1-5 and V is TRBV6-1; D might be TRBD1 (5 bases). The germline V gene encodes CDR1 MNHNS and CDR2 SASEGT. With 6 bases removed from V and 2 bases from J, the gap between germline ends came to 14 bases. CDR3 length: 15 residues. The CDR3: CASRRGGAGNQPQHF. The CDR3 DNA follows: TGTGCCAGCAGAAGGGGAGGGGCCGGCAATCAGCCCCAGCATTTT.

The chain has TRBV5-1 and TRBJ1-4, with TRBD1 identical over 9 bases. Per the germline V gene, CDR1 is SGHRS and CDR2 is YFSETQ. J lost 11 bases, V lost 3 bases, and 11 bases had no gene match. The CDR3 has 15 residues. Here the CDR3 reads CASSYWGTGQEKLFF. The CDR3 bases are TGCGCCAGCAGCTACTGGGGGACAGGGCAGGAGAAACTGTTTTTT.

The rearrangement joins TRBV21-1 to TRBJ1-1; the listed D gene, TRBD1, was not tested against the DNA. TRBV21-1 is marked as a pseudogene. This CDR3 is built from 16 residues. The CDR3 is CASSKGPGTGILAAFF. As DNA, the CDR3 is TGTGCCAGCAGCAAGGGTCCCGGGACAGGGATATTGGCGGCTTTCTTT.

This clone was detected a few times. The CDR3 spells CASSIRSGGDYGYTF. DNA for the CDR3: TGTGCCAGTAGTATTCGTTCAGGGGGCGACTATGGCTACACCTTC. V usage is TRBV19 and J usage is TRBJ1-2; TRBD1 agrees at 8 bases. Germline values: CDR1 LNHDA, CDR2 SQIVND (reference sequence). Trimming took 3 bases from V and 3 from J; bases not matched to a gene: 6. This CDR3 has 15 residues.

The chain links TRBV10-1 to TRBJ1-4, with a tentative D call TRBD1 (5 bases). Deletions cut 3 bases from V and 6 bases from J, with 11 bases between. This CDR3 spans 14 amino acids. Germline CDR1 reads WNHNN; CDR2 reads SYGVQD (reference sequence). The CDR3 region has the DNA TGCGCCAGCAGTGACAGGGTCGTGGATGAAAAACTGTTTTTT. It encodes CASSDRVVDEKLFF.

The chain carries TRBV5-4 and TRBJ2-7; possibly TRBD2 for D (6 bases). The germline V gene encodes CDR1 SGHNT and CDR2 YYREEE (reference sequence). The V end was cut by 0 bases, the J end by 2 bases, with 9 bases between. The CDR3 sequence is 14 residues long. The CDR3 protein is CASSLGGATYEQYF. CDR3 DNA: TGTGCCAGCAGCTTGGGCGGGGCAACCTACGAGCAGTACTTC.